This T cell receptor beta chain was sequenced in a study of T cell responses to AZD1222 COVID-19 vaccine. TCRdb's copy holds only in-frame clones and misses some; the assay was immunoSEQ multiplex PCR. The profile shows under 150,000 clones, about 93% of them singletons. In germline, CDR1 is SGHAT, CDR2 FQNNGV. The CDR3 consists of 16 residues. This sequence was found in an adult in good health. The sample here was peripheral blood, taken on day 0 of AZD1222 vaccination. V usage is TRBV11-2 and J usage is TRBJ1-2; 9 nucleotides line up with TRBD1. This CDR3 reads CATQGTGYGANYGYTF. The CDR3 nucleotides read TGTGCTACCCAAGGGACAGGGTATGGGGCTAACTATGGCTACACCTTC.